Listed here are 24 T cell receptor beta chains from one sample, sequenced in a study of early T cells in non-severe SARS-CoV-2 infection. TCRdb re-called the 5' RACE reads with MiXCR, one entry per CDR3 protein. The sample contains about 90,000 distinct CDR3 sequences, about 12% of which appear only once. Specimen: whole blood, collected at baseline. The receptors originated from an adult who was a healthcare worker with PCR-confirmed SARS-CoV-2 infection or an uninfected control (not recorded which).

The chain is built from TRBV28 and TRBJ2-7, with TRBD2 matching over 10 bases. From germline, CDR1 is MDHEN and CDR2 SYDVKM. The CDR3 consists of 15 residues. After removal of 5 bases from V and 1 base from J, the junction contained 5 bases not matched to a gene. CDR3 in amino acids: CASSVGLADSYEQYF. Here the CDR3 DNA reads TGTGCCAGCAGTGTCGGACTAGCGGATTCCTACGAGCAGTACTTC.

In its sample, this clonotype was seen a few times. This rearrangement joins TRBV21-1 to TRBJ2-7. TRBV21-1 is a documented pseudogene. The CDR3 has 14 residues. The CDR3 region is CASSKWRNAYEQYF. The CDR3 DNA reads as TGTGCCAGCAGCAAGTGGCGGAATGCCTACGAGCAGTACTTC.

The sample holds many counts of this clonotype. This sequence joins TRBV14 and TRBJ2-3; D ambiguous. Trimming took off 0 bases at V and 10 bases at J, with 14 bases between the two ends. CDR1 is SGHDN and CDR2 is FVKESK in the germline V gene. The CDR3 contains 14 residues. CDR3 in DNA: TGTGCCAGCAGCCAAGATTTGGGTCCGTTGGCGCAGTATTTT. Its protein product is CASSQDLGPLAQYF.

This clonotype was seen a handful of times. This chain connects TRBV2 to TRBJ1-5, with D possibly being TRBD1 (6 bases). The CDR3 has 14 residues. The V end was cut by 6 bases, the J end by 0 bases, with 9 bases between. The germline V gene encodes CDR1 SNHLY and CDR2 FYNNEI. As DNA, the CDR3 is TGTGCCAGCAGCGGGACAACTAGCAATCAGCCCCAGCATTTT. Encoded protein: CASSGTTSNQPQHF.

The rearrangement uses TRBV6-1 and TRBJ1-4, with 7 bases lining up with TRBD1. Germline V gene lookup returns CDR1 MNHNS and CDR2 SASEGT. This CDR3 is 13 amino acids long. With 7 bases clipped from V and 3 bases from J, the junction kept 2 bases outside the gene matches. CDR3 sequence: CASIGQANEKLFF. The CDR3 coding sequence is TGTGCCAGCATCGGACAGGCTAATGAAAAACTGTTTTTT.

This clonotype was found a few times. The chain links TRBV9 to TRBJ2-2; 10 positions match TRBD2. The CDR3 is 17 amino acids. The germline CDR1 and CDR2 sequences are SGDLS and YYNGEE. The J segment lost 5 bases and the V segment lost 5 bases, leaving 12 bases of the junction unmatched. CDR3 DNA: TGTGCCAGCAGGTTGACTAGCGGGCCCACGGGGACCGGGGAGCTGTTTTTT. Translation gives CASRLTSGPTGTGELFF.

CDR3 sequence: CASSSRDRGNEKLFF. Here the CDR3 DNA reads TGTGCCAGCAGCTCCCGGGACAGGGGAAATGAAAAACTGTTTTTT. The V call is TRBV13, the J call TRBJ1-4, with 10 bases identical to TRBD1. CDR1 and CDR2 from the germline V gene are PRHDT and FYEKMQ (reference sequence). V gave up 4 bases and J gave up 5 bases; unmatched junction bases: 4. CDR3 length: 15 amino acids.

At least ten counts were recorded for this clonotype. The J gene is TRBJ2-7, the V gene TRBV5-1; D gene unclear. Germline lookup yields CDR1 SGHRS and CDR2 YFSETQ. CDR3 length equals 12 residues. The V and J ends lost 4 bases and 2 bases respectively, with 7 bases between them. The CDR3 loop is CASSDSTYEQYF. DNA of the CDR3: TGCGCCAGCAGCGACTCCACCTACGAGCAGTACTTC.

V gene TRBV29-1 combines with J gene TRBJ2-3, with D tentatively TRBD2 (7 bases). The CDR3 loop spans 15 amino acids. The germline CDR1 and CDR2 sequences are SQVTM and ANQGSEA. V gave up 7 bases and J gave up 0 bases, with 17 bases separating them. CDR3 nucleotide sequence: TGCAGCGGTGCCGGGGGGACAAAAAGCACAGATACGCAGTATTTT. As protein: CSGAGGTKSTDTQYF.

This clonotype has just a few counts. CDR3 DNA: TGTGCCAGCAGCCAACGACGGGGAGAGCAGTACTTC. Its translation is CASSQRRGEQYF. The chain is built from TRBV12-3 or TRBV12-4 and TRBJ2-7; the D gene is possibly TRBD2 (5 bases). CDR3 length: 12 residues. V was clipped by 6 bases and J by 7 bases, with 13 bases between them.

The V and J genes are TRBV5-1 and TRBJ1-1, with a tentative D call TRBD1 (5 bases). The CDR3 is made up of 14 amino acids. The germline CDR1 and CDR2 sequences are SGHRS and YFSETQ. Trimming removed 0 bases from V and 1 base from J, with 7 bases in between. The CDR3 coding sequence is TGCGCCAGCAGCTTGGCCGGACAGAACACTGAAGCTTTCTTT. This translates into CASSLAGQNTEAFF.

This chain uses TRBV29-1 with TRBJ1-3, with 7 bases fitting TRBD1. The CDR3 consists of 14 residues. Germline CDR1 SQVTM, CDR2 ANQGSEA. With 4 bases clipped from V and 5 bases from J, the junction kept 8 bases outside the gene matches. Written as DNA, the CDR3 is TGCAGCGTTGTGATTACAGGGGAAAGAAACACCATATATTTT. The encoded protein is CSVVITGERNTIYF.

The CDR3 protein is CASSVRVDNSPLHF. In DNA, the CDR3 is TGTGCCAGCAGCGTACGGGTGGATAATTCACCCCTCCACTTT. The V call is TRBV9, the J call TRBJ1-6; D gene unclear. V shed 1 base and J shed 5 bases, with 7 bases lying between them. Germline loops: CDR1 SGDLS, CDR2 YYNGEE. CDR3 length: 14 residues.

This clonotype was found many times. This rearrangement joins TRBV7-2 to TRBJ2-1, with D perhaps being TRBD1 or TRBD2 (5 bases each). V was shortened by 4 bases and J by 0 bases, with 19 bases between the two germline ends. The CDR3 runs 18 residues. Germline V gene data show CDR1 as SGHTA and CDR2 as FQGNSA. The CDR3 sequence is CASSSNQYGTSSYNEQFF. CDR3 sequence (DNA): TGTGCCAGCAGCTCAAACCAATACGGGACGAGCTCCTACAATGAGCAGTTCTTC.

This clonotype was detected ten times or more. The V gene is TRBV5-1, the J gene TRBJ2-5, with TRBD2 matching 9 bases. Unmatched junction bases numbered 6, after V lost 5 bases and J lost 4 bases. This CDR3 comprises 14 residues. Germline-derived CDR1 and CDR2 are SGHRS and YFSETQ. CDR3 DNA sequence: TGCGCCAGCAGGGCGGGGGGGGCCGTAGAGACCCAGTACTTC. This encodes CASRAGGAVETQYF.

A few counts support this clonotype. This rearrangement joins TRBV5-1 to TRBJ2-1; the D gene is possibly TRBD2 (6 bases). Trimming left V 8 bases short and J 4 bases short, with 22 bases between. The CDR3 extends over 16 amino acids. In germline, CDR1 is SGHRS, CDR2 YFSETQ. The CDR3 is CASRPVSGPVYNEQFF. CDR3 sequence (DNA): TGCGCCAGTCGTCCGGTGAGCGGGCCAGTATACAATGAGCAGTTCTTC.

This clonotype showed up many times. CDR3 region: CASSKPGLAGGGYNEQFF. The CDR3 DNA follows: TGTGCCAGCAGCAAGCCGGGACTAGCGGGGGGTGGCTACAATGAGCAGTTCTTC. The rearrangement links TRBV12-3 or TRBV12-4 to TRBJ2-1, with 15 nucleotides matching TRBD2. V shed 6 bases, J shed 3 bases, and the junction held 9 bases outside the gene matches. This CDR3 is built from 18 residues.

This clonotype was counted between two and nine times. V usage is TRBV18 and J usage is TRBJ1-6, with D uncertain. Germline V lookup: CDR1 KGHSH, CDR2 LQKENI. The CDR3 is made up of 17 amino acids. V shed 2 bases and J shed 0 bases, with 11 bases lying between them. The CDR3 DNA reads TGTGCCAGCTCACCATTTCAGGCCAGCTCCTATAATTCACCCCTCCACTTT. Translated, it gives CASSPFQASSYNSPLHF.

The chain combines TRBV6-1 with TRBJ1-4, with D possibly matching TRBD1 (5 bases). Germline assignment: CDR1 MNHNS and CDR2 SASEGT. CDR3 length: 16 amino acids. V lost 0 bases and J lost 0, with 8 bases in between. CDR3 loop: CASSEAGATTNEKLFF. In DNA form, the CDR3 reads TGTGCCAGCAGTGAAGCAGGGGCAACAACTAATGAAAAACTGTTTTTT.

This clonotype was counted a few times. This chain uses TRBV29-1 with TRBJ2-5; D perhaps matches TRBD2 (6 bases). V was pared by 7 bases and J by 4 bases, with 16 bases between. The CDR3 covers 13 residues. In germline, CDR1 is SQVTM, CDR2 ANQGSEA. The CDR3 protein is CSASGGVGETQYF. CDR3 nucleotides: TGCAGCGCCTCCGGCGGGGTGGGAGAGACCCAGTACTTC.

This sequence joins TRBV18 and TRBJ1-2; 10 positions agree with TRBD1. From germline, CDR1 is KGHSH and CDR2 LQKENI. J was trimmed by 4 bases and V by 1 base; bases with no gene match: 9. This CDR3 is 17 amino acids long. The CDR3 loop is CASSPRGTGDGSYGYTF. The CDR3 region has the DNA TGTGCCAGCTCACCACGGGGGACAGGGGATGGCTCCTATGGCTACACCTTC.

This clonotype was seen more than once but under ten times. The CDR3 nucleotides are TGCGCCAGCAGAGTCAGCGGGAGGGCCGGTGAGACCCAGTACTTC. As protein: CASRVSGRAGETQYF. V and J are TRBV10-2 and TRBJ2-5; 10 bases are shared with TRBD2. The CDR3 contains 15 residues. Germline CDR1 WSHSY, CDR2 SAAADI. The V and J ends lost 6 bases and 5 bases, in that order; junction bases with no gene match: 9.

In its sample, this clonotype was seen a few times. The V gene is TRBV4-1, the J gene TRBJ1-1; no clear D gene. There are 15 residues in the CDR3. The germline gives CDR1 MGHRA, CDR2 YSYEKL. V was cut by 0 bases and J by 1 base, with 9 bases left in between. The CDR3 is CASSQEAIWNTEAFF. The DNA of the CDR3 is TGCGCCAGCAGCCAAGAGGCCATTTGGAACACTGAAGCTTTCTTT.

This clonotype was observed at least ten times. This chain uses TRBV12-3 or TRBV12-4 with TRBJ2-5, with D unresolved. The CDR3 consists of 12 residues. The ends were cut back, 1 base at V and 4 bases at J, with 4 bases in the middle. CDR3 in DNA: TGTGCCAGCAGTTTAGGAGTAGAGACCCAGTACTTC. Translated: CASSLGVETQYF.